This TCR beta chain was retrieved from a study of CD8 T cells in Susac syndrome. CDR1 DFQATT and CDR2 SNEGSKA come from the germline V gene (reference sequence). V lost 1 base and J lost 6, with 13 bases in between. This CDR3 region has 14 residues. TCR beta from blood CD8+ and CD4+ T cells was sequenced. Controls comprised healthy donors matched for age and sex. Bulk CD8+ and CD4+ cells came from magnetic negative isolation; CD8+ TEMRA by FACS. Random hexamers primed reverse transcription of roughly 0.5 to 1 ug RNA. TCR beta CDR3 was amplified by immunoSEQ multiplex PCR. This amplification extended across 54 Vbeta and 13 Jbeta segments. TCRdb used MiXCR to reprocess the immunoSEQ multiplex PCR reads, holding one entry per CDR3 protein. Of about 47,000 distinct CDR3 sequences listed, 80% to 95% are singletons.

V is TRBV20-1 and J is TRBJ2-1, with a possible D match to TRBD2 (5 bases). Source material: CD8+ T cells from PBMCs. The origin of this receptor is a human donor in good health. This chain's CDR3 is CSARGRGFGNEQFF. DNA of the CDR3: TGCAGTGCTAGAGGTCGGGGTTTCGGCAATGAGCAGTTCTTC.